The 17 T cell receptor beta chains in this list originate from one sample, sequenced in a study of cytomegalovirus exposure and HLA in healthy donors. A multiplex PCR was run with 60 Vbeta primers and 13 Jbeta primers. The method was immunoSEQ multiplex PCR; TCRdb's version includes in-frame clones alone and lacks a portion of them. The profile covers about 200,000 clones, with about 13% appearing a single time and approximately 7.8% taken by the ten largest. The sample taken for sequencing was PBMCs. These receptors were obtained from a man aged 50-60 years in good health and CMV-seropositive.

In this sample, this clone turned up a few times. The chain has TRBV30 and TRBJ1-5; no clear D gene. Germline loops: CDR1 GTSNPN, CDR2 SVGIG (reference sequence). This CDR3 region has 13 residues. V lost 0 bases and J 4 bases, leaving 7 bases between the germline ends. The CDR3 nucleotides read TGTGCCTGGAGTGTACTGAATAATCAGCCCCAGCATTTT. This gives the protein CAWSVLNNQPQHF.

As to this clone: One end of the junction does not line up with germline, which may come from a read error. The chain employs TRBV7-7 and TRBJ2-1; a weak D match, TRBD2 (5 bases). The germline gives CDR1 SSHAT, CDR2 FNYEAQ (reference sequence). CDR3 size: 13 residues. DNA for the CDR3: TGTGCTAGCAGCTTAGGAGGATCCAGAGAGCAGTTCTTC. Amino acid sequence: CASSLGGSREQFF.

About this clone itself: Other DNA sequences in this sample translate to the same CDR3. The V gene is TRBV2, the J gene TRBJ2-2; possibly TRBD2 for D (6 bases). Germline V CDR1 and CDR2: SNHLY, FYNNEI. This CDR3 region has 14 residues. Deletions cut 6 bases from V and 4 bases from J, with 12 bases between. CDR3 residues: CASRSGPSTGELFF. In DNA form, the CDR3 reads TGTGCCAGCAGGAGCGGGCCCTCCACCGGGGAGCTGTTTTTT.

The chain employs TRBV5-1 and TRBJ2-5, with D tentatively TRBD2 (5 bases). Trimming pared 3 bases from V and 5 bases from J, leaving 17 bases between. Germline CDR1 reads SGHRS; CDR2 reads YFSETQ. The CDR3 totals 15 residues. This CDR3 is CASSSPKAGGETQYF. Written as DNA, the CDR3 is TGCGCCAGCAGCTCCCCAAAGGCGGGCGGGGAGACCCAGTACTTC.

J is TRBJ1-6 and V is TRBV7-6, with TRBD1 identical over 8 bases. J gave up 6 bases and V 5 bases, and 3 bases lay outside the gene matches. The CDR3 length is 14 residues. Germline assignment: CDR1 SGHVS and CDR2 FNYEAQ. CDR3 in amino acids: CASSLDRVNSPLHF. The CDR3 DNA follows: TGTGCCAGCAGCCTGGACAGGGTTAATTCACCCCTCCACTTT.

The J gene is TRBJ2-7, the V gene TRBV5-6; D might be TRBD1 (5 bases). This CDR3 comprises 14 residues. Trimming took off 1 base at V and 2 bases at J, with 10 bases between the two ends. Germline CDR1 and CDR2: SGHDT and YYEEEE. The CDR3 nucleotides read TGTGCCAGCAGCTTGCTAGGGGTGACCTACGAGCAGTACTTC. Translation: CASSLLGVTYEQYF.

This clone was recorded a few times. The V gene is TRBV6-5, the J gene TRBJ1-2, with D uncertain. Trimming shortened V by 6 bases and J by 2 bases, and 16 bases separated the two germline ends. The germline gives CDR1 MNHEY, CDR2 SVGAGI. This CDR3 comprises 15 residues. CDR3 amino acids: CASSPDSSRNYGYTF. CDR3 coding DNA: TGTGCCAGCAGCCCAGACTCGAGTCGGAACTATGGCTACACCTTC.

V gene TRBV11-3 combines with J gene TRBJ2-1, with 8 bases identical to TRBD1. The CDR3 loop spans 13 amino acids. In germline, CDR1 is SGHNT, CDR2 YENEEA. V dropped 1 base and J dropped 10; count of bases not matched to a gene: 3. The CDR3 region has the DNA TGTGCCAGCAGCTTAGTTTCAGGGGGCGAGCAGTTCTTC. Residues: CASSLVSGGEQFF.

This clone was counted only a few times. The rearrangement uses TRBV5-5 and TRBJ2-3; D not resolved. CDR1 and CDR2 (germline): SGHKS, YYEKEE (reference sequence). The CDR3 is made up of 11 amino acids. The V gene lost 1 base and the J gene lost 6 bases, with 3 bases spanning the gap. In nucleotides, the CDR3 is TGTGCCAGCAGCTTGCCGGATACGCAGTATTTT. Translated: CASSLPDTQYF.

This clone was seen a few times. This chain uses TRBV18 with TRBJ1-4; unclear D gene. CDR1 is KGHSH, CDR2 LQKENI, per germline. CDR3 length: 15 amino acids. The V gene lost 5 bases and the J gene lost 2 bases, with 12 bases spanning the gap. The CDR3 loop is CASSTGEYTNEKLFF. In DNA form, the CDR3 reads TGTGCCAGCTCAACGGGAGAATACACTAATGAAAAACTGTTTTTT.

In its sample, this clone was seen a few times. V gene TRBV7-9 combines with J gene TRBJ1-3; TRBD1 agrees at 8 bases. V was pared by 5 bases and J by 0 bases, with 6 bases of the junction left unmatched. CDR1 SEHNR and CDR2 FQNEAQ come from the germline V gene (reference sequence). The CDR3 covers 16 residues. The CDR3: CASSRGTGSSGNTIYF. The CDR3 coding sequence is TGTGCCAGCAGCCGAGGGACAGGCAGCTCTGGAAACACCATATATTTT.

The chain carries TRBV19 and TRBJ2-5; 12 positions match TRBD1. V trimming: 5 bases; J trimming: 5 bases; junction bases outside the gene matches: 6. Germline CDR1 is LNHDA and CDR2 is SQIVND (reference sequence). CDR3 length: 15 residues. Written as DNA, the CDR3 is TGTGCCAGTAGTTCTGGGGGACAGGGGGCCGAGACCCAGTACTTC. This translates into CASSSGGQGAETQYF.

This clone was observed a few times. This rearrangement joins TRBV10-2 to TRBJ2-7; possible D gene TRBD2, 6 bases. Germline loops: CDR1 WSHSY, CDR2 SAAADI. V gave up 5 bases and J gave up 0 bases, with 14 bases separating them. This CDR3 has 15 amino acids. The chain's CDR3 is CASSISGASSYEQYV. In DNA, the CDR3 is TGCGCCAGCAGTATTAGCGGTGCTAGCTCCTACGAGCAGTACGTC.

The V gene is TRBV30, the J gene TRBJ1-5, with TRBD1 matching over 7 bases. The germline V gene encodes CDR1 GTSNPN and CDR2 SVGIG (reference sequence). The CDR3 spans 15 residues. V dropped 2 bases and J dropped 5; count of bases not matched to a gene: 9. This chain's CDR3 is CAWSRQGGLHQPQHF. CDR3 sequence (DNA): TGTGCCTGGAGTCGACAGGGAGGCCTCCATCAGCCCCAGCATTTT. The full variable domain, in which reference TRBV30 and TRBJ1-5 provide the parts outside the CDR3, is SQTIHQWPATLVQPVGSPLSLECTVEGTSNPNLYWYRQAAGRGLQLLFYSVGIGQISSEVPQNLSASRPQDRQFILSSKKLLLSDSGFYLCAWSRQGGLHQPQHFGDGTRLSIL.

This clone was found a few times. The CDR3 DNA reads TGTGCCAGCAGTTTATGGGGGCGCGGCACAGATACGCAGTATTTT. Translated: CASSLWGRGTDTQYF. The chain joins TRBV27 to TRBJ2-3; possible D gene TRBD1, 6 bases. Germline-derived CDR1 and CDR2 are MNHEY and SMNVEV (reference sequence). This CDR3 is 15 amino acids long. V gave up 1 base and J gave up 1 base, with 9 bases separating them.

This clone has more than one count but fewer than ten. The chain joins TRBV19 to TRBJ1-4; no clear D gene. Trimming removed 3 bases from V and 7 bases from J, with 12 bases in between. The germline V gene encodes CDR1 LNHDA and CDR2 SQIVND (reference sequence). The CDR3 length is 14 residues. The CDR3 DNA reads as TGTGCCAGTAGTATTTCACCGGGATTTGAAAAACTGTTTTTT. Its translation is CASSISPGFEKLFF.

This clone was picked up one time. The chain has TRBV9 and TRBJ1-2; 7 nucleotides align to TRBD1. V lost 4 bases and J lost 4; bases outside the gene matches: 7. CDR3 size: 14 residues. Per germline, CDR1 SGDLS and CDR2 YYNGEE. CDR3 coding DNA: TGTGCCAGCAGCAACCGACAGGGTACCTATGGCTACACCTTC. Its translation is CASSNRQGTYGYTF.